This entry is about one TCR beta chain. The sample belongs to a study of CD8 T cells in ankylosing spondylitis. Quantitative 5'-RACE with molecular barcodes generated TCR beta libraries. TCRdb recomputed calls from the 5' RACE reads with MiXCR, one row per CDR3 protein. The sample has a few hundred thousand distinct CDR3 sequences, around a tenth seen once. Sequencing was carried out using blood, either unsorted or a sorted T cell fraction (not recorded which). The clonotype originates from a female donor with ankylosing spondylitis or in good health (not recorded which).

CDR3 in DNA: TGTGCCAGCAGCCACAGACCGCCGGGGCTAGCGGGTGGCGGCGAGCAGTACTTC. Translated, it gives CASSHRPPGLAGGGEQYF. V gene TRBV3-1 combines with J gene TRBJ2-7; 8 nucleotides line up with TRBD2. The V gene end was trimmed by 3 bases and the J gene end by 6 bases; junction bases not matched to a gene: 19. The CDR3 length is 18 residues. Germline values: CDR1 LGHDT, CDR2 YNNKEL (reference sequence).